The 9 T cell receptor beta chains presented below share a single source sample, sequenced in a study of blood T cell repertoires in COVID-19. Measured with immunoSEQ multiplex PCR; TCRdb has only the in-frame clones, and not every one. The table shows about 150,000 clones, with over 65% occurring only once. Sequencing was done on a sample of peripheral blood. These receptors all stem from a man in his 70s with acute or convalescent COVID-19.

The chain has TRBV3-1 (or the pseudogene TRBV3-2) and TRBJ2-1; 8 bases fit TRBD2. The CDR3 loop spans 15 amino acids. Looked up from germline, CDR1 is LGHDT and CDR2 is YNNKEL (reference sequence). The V and J ends lost 4 bases and 6 bases, in that order; junction bases with no gene match: 8. The CDR3 reads CASSPSGGGSNEQFF. Here the CDR3 DNA reads TGTGCCAGCAGCCCCTCCGGGGGGGGATCCAATGAGCAGTTCTTC.

This rearrangement joins TRBV10-3 to TRBJ2-7; TRBD1 matches at 9 bases. This CDR3 spans 14 amino acids. The trim removed 5 bases at V and 5 bases at J, leaving 7 bases unmatched. The germline V gene has CDR1 ENHRY and CDR2 SYGVKD. The CDR3: CAISSGTGTHEQYF. The CDR3, as DNA: TGTGCCATCAGTTCCGGGACAGGGACCCACGAGCAGTACTTC.

The CDR3 sequence: CARSQGRDFSKNIQYF. The CDR3 nucleotides read TGTGCCAGAAGCCAAGGGAGGGACTTCTCCAAAAACATTCAGTACTTC. The J gene is TRBJ2-4, the V gene TRBV5-3; TRBD2 agrees at 7 bases. TRBV5-3 is treated as an ORF (open reading frame) with a function not yet certain. V lost 4 bases, J lost 2 bases, and 9 bases stayed unmatched. There are 16 residues in the CDR3.

The chain recombines TRBV4-1 with TRBJ2-2; 8 bases map to TRBD2. Per germline, CDR1 MGHRA and CDR2 YSYEKL. Trimming took 3 bases from V and 3 from J; bases not matched to a gene: 9. The CDR3 extends over 17 amino acids. The CDR3 reads CASSHKRREVYTGELFF. The CDR3 DNA sequence: TGCGCCAGCAGCCACAAGAGGCGGGAGGTGTACACCGGGGAGCTGTTTTTT.

CDR3 protein: CASSPPEIRGTEAFF. The CDR3 DNA reads as TGTGCCAGCAGTCCCCCGGAAATAAGGGGCACTGAAGCTTTCTTT. V gene TRBV28 combines with J gene TRBJ1-1, with a possible D match to TRBD1 (5 bases). Trimming took off 5 bases at V and 4 bases at J, with 17 bases between the two ends. There are 15 residues in the CDR3. Looked up from germline, CDR1 is MDHEN and CDR2 is SYDVKM. The full variable domain, with the rest looked up from reference TRBV28 and TRBJ1-1, is DVKVTQSSRYLVKRTGEKVFLECVQDMDHENMFWYRQDPGLGLRLIYFSYDVKMKEKGDIPEGYSVSREKKERFSLILESASTNQTSMYLCASSPPEIRGTEAFFGQGTRLTVV.

The V and J genes are TRBV6-5 and TRBJ2-5; TRBD1 aligns across 8 bases. Per germline, CDR1 MNHEY and CDR2 SVGAGI. CDR3 length equals 14 residues. The V and J ends lost 5 bases and 4 bases, in that order; junction bases with no gene match: 6. Here the CDR3 reads CASSPPGQAETQYF. Here the CDR3 DNA reads TGTGCCAGCAGTCCTCCGGGACAGGCAGAGACCCAGTACTTC.

The chain employs TRBV30 and TRBJ2-1; 9 nucleotides match TRBD2. The CDR3 has 16 amino acids. The junction had 14 bases not matched to a gene; V was cut back by 0 bases and J by 11 bases. Germline loops: CDR1 GTSNPN, CDR2 SVGIG (reference sequence). This CDR3 reads CAWSVPTSGWDRKQFF. The CDR3 nucleotides read TGTGCCTGGAGTGTACCCACTAGCGGGTGGGACCGAAAGCAGTTCTTC. Filled out from reference TRBV30 and TRBJ2-1, the complete variable domain reads SQTIHQWPATLVQPVGSPLSLECTVEGTSNPNLYWYRQAAGRGLQLLFYSVGIGQISSEVPQNLSASRPQDRQFILSSKKLLLSDSGFYLCAWSVPTSGWDRKQFFGPGTRLTVL.

The rearrangement links TRBV6-2 or TRBV6-3 to TRBJ1-1; the D is unclear. V shed 4 bases and J shed 3 bases, with 9 bases lying between them. The germline gives CDR1 MNHEY, CDR2 SVGEGT. This CDR3 is built from 13 residues. The CDR3 nucleotides are TGTGCCAGCAGTTTCTGGGCTGACACTGAAGCTTTCTTT. Its translation is CASSFWADTEAFF.

The chain joins TRBV24-1 to TRBJ2-1; D is possibly TRBD1 (6 bases). Germline lookup yields CDR1 KGHDR and CDR2 SFDVKD. V was clipped by 4 bases and J by 6 bases, with 18 bases between them. The CDR3 totals 16 residues. CDR3 nucleotides: TGTGCCACCAGTGACCCTGACAGGTCTGGGTTCAATGAGCAGTTCTTC. As protein: CATSDPDRSGFNEQFF.